The 9 T cell receptor beta chains in this list originate from one sample, sequenced in a study of T cell changes during pregnancy in multiple sclerosis. Produced via immunoSEQ multiplex PCR; TCRdb's table is partial and in-frame only. Of roughly 18,000 clones listed, around 85% were seen once; the top ten hold 8.5% to 10%. The sample consisted of CD8+ T cells from peripheral blood mononuclear cells, taken after pregnancy. The receptor source for this set is a female donor with multiple sclerosis, enrolled in a pregnancy study.

This chain uses TRBV9 with TRBJ2-2; D unresolved. This CDR3 is built from 14 residues. Trimming shortened V by 0 bases and J by 1 base, and 4 bases separated the two germline ends. Germline CDR1 reads SGDLS; CDR2 reads YYNGEE. The CDR3 region has the DNA TGTGCCAGCAGCGTAGGAGGGAACACCGGGGAGCTGTTTTTT. Amino acids: CASSVGGNTGELFF.

The gene calls are TRBV4-3 and TRBJ2-5; D perhaps matches TRBD1 (6 bases). There are 13 residues in the CDR3. V dropped 1 base and J dropped 6 bases, with 9 bases sitting between them. From germline, CDR1 is LGHNA and CDR2 YSLEER. CDR3 loop: CASSQARGQTQYF. CDR3 coding DNA: TGCGCCAGCAGCCAAGCCAGGGGACAGACCCAGTACTTC.

The chain combines TRBV11-3 with TRBJ2-2, with TRBD1 matching 8 bases. CDR1 is SGHNT and CDR2 is YENEEA in the germline V gene. CDR3 length: 16 amino acids. Trimming at V came to 0 bases and at J to 4 bases, leaving 4 bases not matched to a gene. CDR3 sequence (DNA): TGTGCCAGCAGCTTAGAGGGGACAGGAGGCACCGGGGAGCTGTTTTTT. Translation gives CASSLEGTGGTGELFF.

The chain uses TRBV7-9 and TRBJ2-7, with TRBD2 identical over 7 bases. This CDR3 has 13 residues. The germline V gene encodes CDR1 SEHNR and CDR2 FQNEAQ (reference sequence). Germline trimming cut 3 bases from V and 2 bases from J; bases unmatched to any gene: 1. CDR3 DNA sequence: TGTGCCAGCAGCTTTGGACTAGCCTACGAGCAGTACTTC. Translation gives CASSFGLAYEQYF.

This chain joins TRBV10-3 and TRBJ2-2; D is undetermined. CDR3 size: 13 residues. Germline-derived CDR1 and CDR2 are ENHRY and SYGVKD. V dropped 7 bases and J dropped 1 base, with 7 bases sitting between them. Written as DNA, the CDR3 is TGTGCCATCACCGCGGAGAACACCGGGGAGCTGTTTTTT. Its translation is CAITAENTGELFF.

The chain combines TRBV27 with TRBJ2-1; D is perhaps TRBD2 (6 bases). V lost 2 bases to trimming and J lost 4 bases, with 18 bases between them. This CDR3 is built from 17 residues. Looked up from germline, CDR1 is MNHEY and CDR2 is SMNVEV (reference sequence). DNA for the CDR3: TGTGCCAGCAGTTTAAGTCCAGCGGAGGGAAATTACAATGAGCAGTTCTTC. As protein: CASSLSPAEGNYNEQFF.

The V gene is TRBV19, the J gene TRBJ2-7; 9 bases fit TRBD2. In germline, CDR1 is LNHDA, CDR2 SQIVND (reference sequence). V gave up 4 bases and J gave up 2 bases; unmatched junction bases: 12. The CDR3 runs to 17 residues. CDR3 in amino acids: CASSSVGSGRPTYEQYF. The CDR3 coding sequence is TGTGCCAGTAGTAGTGTAGGTAGCGGGAGACCTACCTACGAGCAGTACTTC.

This rearrangement joins TRBV7-2 to TRBJ2-3, with a possible D match to TRBD1 (5 bases). Trimming left V 3 bases short and J 1 base short, with 8 bases between. Germline assignment: CDR1 SGHTA and CDR2 FQGNSA. The CDR3 extends over 14 amino acids. CDR3 region: CASSLLGRTDTQYF. CDR3 coding DNA: TGTGCCAGCAGCTTGTTGGGGCGCACAGATACGCAGTATTTT. Together with reference TRBV7-2 and TRBJ2-3, the CDR3 gives the full variable domain: GAGVSQSPSNKVTEKGKDVELRCDPISGHTALYWYRQSLGQGLEFLIYFQGNSAPDKSGLPSDRFSAERTGGSVSTLTIQRTQQEDSAVYLCASSLLGRTDTQYFGPGTRLTVL.

This clone was picked up one time. This chain connects TRBV18 to TRBJ1-2; D perhaps matches TRBD1 (5 bases). Germline V gives CDR1 KGHSH, CDR2 LQKENI. The CDR3 is 14 amino acids. V gave up 3 bases and J gave up 6 bases, with 14 bases separating them. The CDR3 region is CASSPGGAQNGYTF. CDR3 sequence (DNA): TGTGCCAGCTCACCGGGAGGGGCGCAAAATGGCTACACCTTC.